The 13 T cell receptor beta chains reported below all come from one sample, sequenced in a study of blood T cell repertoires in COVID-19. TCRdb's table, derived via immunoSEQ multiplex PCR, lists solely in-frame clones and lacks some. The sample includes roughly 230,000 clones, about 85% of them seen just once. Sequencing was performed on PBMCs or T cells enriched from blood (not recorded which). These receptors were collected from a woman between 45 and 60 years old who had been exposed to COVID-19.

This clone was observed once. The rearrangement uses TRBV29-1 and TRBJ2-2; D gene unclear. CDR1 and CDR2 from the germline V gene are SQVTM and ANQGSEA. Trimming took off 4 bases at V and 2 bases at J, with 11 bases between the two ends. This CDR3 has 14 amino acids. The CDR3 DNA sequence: TGCAGCGTTGCCCAACTGCCTAACACCGGGGAGCTGTTTTTT. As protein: CSVAQLPNTGELFF.

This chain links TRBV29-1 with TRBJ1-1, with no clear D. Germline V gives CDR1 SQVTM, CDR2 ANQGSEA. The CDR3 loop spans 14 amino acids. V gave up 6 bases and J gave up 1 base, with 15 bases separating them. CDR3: CSVREAAGNTEAFF. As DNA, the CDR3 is TGCAGCGTACGAGAGGCTGCTGGGAACACTGAAGCTTTCTTT.

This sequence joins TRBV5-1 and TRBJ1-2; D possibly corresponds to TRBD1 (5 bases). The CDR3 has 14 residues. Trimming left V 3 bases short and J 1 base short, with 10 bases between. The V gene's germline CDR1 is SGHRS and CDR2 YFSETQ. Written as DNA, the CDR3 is TGCGCCAGCAGCTCGCACGGGGGTAACTATGGCTACACCTTC. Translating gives CASSSHGGNYGYTF.

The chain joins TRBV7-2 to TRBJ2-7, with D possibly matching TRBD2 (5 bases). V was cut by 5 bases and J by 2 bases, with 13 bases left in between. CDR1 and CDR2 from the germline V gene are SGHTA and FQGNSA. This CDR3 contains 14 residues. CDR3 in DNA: TGTGCCAGCAGCCCGGACTCACTTACCTACGAGCAGTACTTC. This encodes CASSPDSLTYEQYF. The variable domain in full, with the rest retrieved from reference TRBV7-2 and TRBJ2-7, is GAGVSQSPSNKVTEKGKDVELRCDPISGHTALYWYRQSLGQGLEFLIYFQGNSAPDKSGLPSDRFSAERTGGSVSTLTIQRTQQEDSAVYLCASSPDSLTYEQYFGPGTRLTVT.

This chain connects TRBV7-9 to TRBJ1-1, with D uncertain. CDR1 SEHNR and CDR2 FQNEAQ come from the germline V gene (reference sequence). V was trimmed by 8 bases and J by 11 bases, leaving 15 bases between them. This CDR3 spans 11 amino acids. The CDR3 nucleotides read TGTGCCAGCGAAGAGGCAGATTCCGCTTTCTTT. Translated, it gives CASEEADSAFF.

The CDR3 reads CASGIIQGNTGELFF. The DNA of the CDR3 is TGTGCTAGTGGTATTATTCAGGGAAACACCGGGGAGCTGTTTTTT. The gene calls are TRBV12-5 and TRBJ2-2; weak D call: TRBD1 (5 bases). V lost 5 bases and J lost 2, with 12 bases in between. The germline gives CDR1 LGHNT, CDR2 FRNRAP. This CDR3 comprises 15 residues.

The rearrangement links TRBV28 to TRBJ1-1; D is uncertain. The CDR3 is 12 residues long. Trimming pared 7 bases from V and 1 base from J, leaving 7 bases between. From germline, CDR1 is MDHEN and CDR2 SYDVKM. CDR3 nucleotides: TGTGCCAGCAATCAGTGGAACACTGAAGCTTTCTTT. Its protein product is CASNQWNTEAFF.

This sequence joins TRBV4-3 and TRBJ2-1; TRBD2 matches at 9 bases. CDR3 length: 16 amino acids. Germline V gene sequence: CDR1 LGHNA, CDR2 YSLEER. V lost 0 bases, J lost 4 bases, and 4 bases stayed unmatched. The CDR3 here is CASSQDKAGGYNEQFF. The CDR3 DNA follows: TGCGCCAGCAGCCAAGATAAGGCGGGGGGGTACAATGAGCAGTTCTTC.

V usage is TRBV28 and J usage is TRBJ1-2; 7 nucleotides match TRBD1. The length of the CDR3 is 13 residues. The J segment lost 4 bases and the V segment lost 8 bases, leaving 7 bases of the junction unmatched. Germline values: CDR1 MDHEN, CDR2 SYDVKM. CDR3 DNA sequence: TGTGCCAGCCTCAACAGGGGAACCTATGGCTACACCTTC. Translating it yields CASLNRGTYGYTF.

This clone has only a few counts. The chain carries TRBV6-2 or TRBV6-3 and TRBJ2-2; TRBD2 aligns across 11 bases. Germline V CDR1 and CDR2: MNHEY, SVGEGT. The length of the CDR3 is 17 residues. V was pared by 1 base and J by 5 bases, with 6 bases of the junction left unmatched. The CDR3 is CASSYFGASGGTGELFF. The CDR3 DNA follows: TGTGCCAGCAGTTACTTTGGTGCTAGCGGGGGGACCGGGGAGCTGTTTTTT.

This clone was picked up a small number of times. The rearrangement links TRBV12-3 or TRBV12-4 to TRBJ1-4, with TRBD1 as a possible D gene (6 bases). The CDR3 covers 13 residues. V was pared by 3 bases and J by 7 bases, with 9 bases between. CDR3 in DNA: TGTGCCAGCAGTTTTTCAGGGGCTGAAAAACTGTTTTTT. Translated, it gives CASSFSGAEKLFF.

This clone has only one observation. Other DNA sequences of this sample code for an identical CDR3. CDR3 DNA: TGTGCCAGCAGCTATACGGACTATGGCTACACCTTC. Protein product: CASSYTDYGYTF. This sequence joins TRBV7-2 and TRBJ1-2; D is undetermined. Germline V gene lookup returns CDR1 SGHTA and CDR2 FQGNSA. V dropped 4 bases and J dropped 3 bases, with 6 bases sitting between them. There are 12 residues in the CDR3.

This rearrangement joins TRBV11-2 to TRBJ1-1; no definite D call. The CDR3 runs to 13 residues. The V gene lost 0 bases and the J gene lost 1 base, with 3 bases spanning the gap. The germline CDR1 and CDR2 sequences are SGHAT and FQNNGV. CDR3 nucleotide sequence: TGTGCCAGCAGCTTAGACAGGAACACTGAAGCTTTCTTT. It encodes CASSLDRNTEAFF.